This T cell receptor (beta chain) was identified in a study of glioma-infiltrating T cells. Using RNA template, CDR3s of TCR alpha and beta were amplified with iRepertoire arm-PCR. For one-step reverse transcription and amplification, about 90-400 ng of tissue mRNA or PBMC total RNA was used. Each CDR3 protein gets one entry after TCRdb re-called the multiplex PCR reads with MiXCR. The sample gives more than 300,000 distinct CDR3 sequences, 41% of which show up once; around 11% is in the top ten. This clonotype came up many times. Its antigen is as yet unknown. V dropped 2 bases and J dropped 3; count of bases not matched to a gene: 4. The length of the CDR3 is 14 residues. CDR1 and CDR2 (germline): MNHEY, SVGEGT. Overall study findings and caveats: Above-expected tissue-blood divergence occurred in all gliomas, most in low-grade ones. Tissue and blood shared very few CDR3 sequences.

V gene TRBV6-2 or TRBV6-3 combines with J gene TRBJ2-7; 7 nucleotides agree with TRBD1. This receptor was obtained from a human donor with low-grade glioma or glioblastoma, undergoing nonglioma brain surgery, or in good health (not recorded which). Source material: glioma tissue, nonneoplastic brain tissue, or PBMCs (not recorded which). CDR3 in DNA: TGTGCCAGCAGTTACAGGGGGCAACACTACGAGCAGTACTTC. This codes for CASSYRGQHYEQYF.